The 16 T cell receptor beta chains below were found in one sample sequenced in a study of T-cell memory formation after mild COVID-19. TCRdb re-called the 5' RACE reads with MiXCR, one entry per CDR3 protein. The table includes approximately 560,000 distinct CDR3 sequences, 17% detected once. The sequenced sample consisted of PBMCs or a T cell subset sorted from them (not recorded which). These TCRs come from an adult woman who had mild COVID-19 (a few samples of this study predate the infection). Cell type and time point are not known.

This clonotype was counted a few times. In DNA, the CDR3 is TGTGCCAGCAGTTTTCATAACACCGGGGAGCTGTTTTTT. Its protein product is CASSFHNTGELFF. V is TRBV12-3 or TRBV12-4 and J is TRBJ2-2; D remains ambiguous. V was shortened by 3 bases and J by 2 bases, with 4 bases between the two germline ends. The CDR3 consists of 13 residues.

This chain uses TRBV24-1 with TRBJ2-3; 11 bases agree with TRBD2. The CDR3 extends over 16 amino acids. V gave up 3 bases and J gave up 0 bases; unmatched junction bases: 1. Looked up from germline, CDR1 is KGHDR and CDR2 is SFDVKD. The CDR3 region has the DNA TGTGCCACCAGTGATCCTAGCGGGGGGAGCACAGATACGCAGTATTTT. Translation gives CATSDPSGGSTDTQYF.

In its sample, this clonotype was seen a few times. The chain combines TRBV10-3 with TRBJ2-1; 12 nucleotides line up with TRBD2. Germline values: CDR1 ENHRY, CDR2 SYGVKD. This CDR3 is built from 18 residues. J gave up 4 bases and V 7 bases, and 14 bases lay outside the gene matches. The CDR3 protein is CAIMSLAGGLLGYNEQFF. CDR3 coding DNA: TGTGCCATCATGTCACTAGCGGGAGGATTATTAGGGTACAATGAGCAGTTCTTC.

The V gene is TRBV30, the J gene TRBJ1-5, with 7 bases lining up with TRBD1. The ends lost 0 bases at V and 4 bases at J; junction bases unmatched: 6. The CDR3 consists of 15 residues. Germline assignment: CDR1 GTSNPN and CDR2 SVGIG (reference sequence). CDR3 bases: TGTGCCTGGAGTGTACGGGGGACAGCTAATCAGCCCCAGCATTTT. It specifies CAWSVRGTANQPQHF.

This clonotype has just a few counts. Here the CDR3 reads CASRPQGHSDSPLHF. CDR3 DNA sequence: TGTGCCAGCAGGCCACAGGGACATTCGGATTCACCCCTCCACTTT. V and J are TRBV7-3 and TRBJ1-6; D possibly corresponds to TRBD1 (6 bases). Trimming took off 6 bases at V and 8 bases at J, with 17 bases between the two ends. The CDR3 is made up of 15 amino acids. In germline, CDR1 is SGHTA, CDR2 FQGTGA.

CDR3 amino acids: CASSRGGSGSSYEQYF. CDR3 sequence (DNA): TGTGCCAGCAGCCGTGGTGGGAGCGGGAGCTCCTACGAGCAGTACTTC. The chain has TRBV6-5 and TRBJ2-7, with TRBD2 matching over 8 bases. V lost 6 bases to trimming and J lost 0 bases; unmatched junction nucleotides: 10. The CDR3 totals 16 residues. Germline V gene data show CDR1 as MNHEY and CDR2 as SVGAGI.

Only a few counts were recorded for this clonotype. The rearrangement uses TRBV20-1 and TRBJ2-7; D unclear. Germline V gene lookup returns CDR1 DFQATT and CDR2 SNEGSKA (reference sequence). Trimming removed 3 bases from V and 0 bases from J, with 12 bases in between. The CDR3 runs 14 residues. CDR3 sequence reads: CSASKFDASYEQYF. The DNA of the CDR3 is TGCAGTGCTAGCAAGTTTGACGCCTCCTACGAGCAGTACTTC.

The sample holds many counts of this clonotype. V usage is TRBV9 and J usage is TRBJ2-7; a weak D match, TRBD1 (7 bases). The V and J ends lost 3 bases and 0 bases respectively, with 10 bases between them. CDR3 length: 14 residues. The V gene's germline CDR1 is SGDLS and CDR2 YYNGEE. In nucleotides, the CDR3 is TGTGCCAGCAGCGGGCGGGACAGCTCCTACGAGCAGTACTTC. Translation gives CASSGRDSSYEQYF.

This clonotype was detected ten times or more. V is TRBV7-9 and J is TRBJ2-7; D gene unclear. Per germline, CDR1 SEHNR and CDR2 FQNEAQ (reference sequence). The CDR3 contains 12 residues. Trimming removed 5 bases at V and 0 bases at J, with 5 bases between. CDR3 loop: CASSRNSYEQYF. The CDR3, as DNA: TGTGCCAGCAGCCGGAACTCCTACGAGCAGTACTTC.

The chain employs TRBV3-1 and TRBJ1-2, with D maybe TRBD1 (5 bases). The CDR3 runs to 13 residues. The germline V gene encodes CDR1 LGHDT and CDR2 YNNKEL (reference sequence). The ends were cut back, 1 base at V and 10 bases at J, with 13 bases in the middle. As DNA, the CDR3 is TGTGCCAGCAGCCAAGCGCAGGGCACACCCTACACCTTC. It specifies CASSQAQGTPYTF.

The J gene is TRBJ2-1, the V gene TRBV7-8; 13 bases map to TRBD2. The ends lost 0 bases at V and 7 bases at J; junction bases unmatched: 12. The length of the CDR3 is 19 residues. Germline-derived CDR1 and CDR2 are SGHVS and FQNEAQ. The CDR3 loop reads CASSLARLAGGPGGNEQFF. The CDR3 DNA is TGTGCCAGCAGCTTAGCGCGACTAGCGGGAGGACCTGGGGGGAATGAGCAGTTCTTC.

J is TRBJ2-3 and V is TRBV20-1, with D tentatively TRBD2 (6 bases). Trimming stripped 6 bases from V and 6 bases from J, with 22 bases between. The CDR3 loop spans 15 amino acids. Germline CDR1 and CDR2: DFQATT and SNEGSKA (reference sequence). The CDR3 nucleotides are TGCAGTGCGATCGACGGGAGTGGGTCCGCGGATACGCAGTATTTT. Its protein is CSAIDGSGSADTQYF.

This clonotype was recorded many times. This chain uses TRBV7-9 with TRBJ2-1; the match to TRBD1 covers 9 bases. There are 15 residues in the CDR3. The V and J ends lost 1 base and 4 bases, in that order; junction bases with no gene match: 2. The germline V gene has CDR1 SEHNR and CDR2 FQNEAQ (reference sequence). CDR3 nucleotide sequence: TGTGCCAGCAGCTTAGACAGGGGGCCATACAATGAGCAGTTCTTC. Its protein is CASSLDRGPYNEQFF.

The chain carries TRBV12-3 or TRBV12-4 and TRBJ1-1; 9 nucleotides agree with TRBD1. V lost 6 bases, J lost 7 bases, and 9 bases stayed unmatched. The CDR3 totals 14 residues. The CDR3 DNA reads TGTGCCAGCAGCAGCCCCGGGACAGGGAGTGAAGCTTTCTTT. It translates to CASSSPGTGSEAFF.

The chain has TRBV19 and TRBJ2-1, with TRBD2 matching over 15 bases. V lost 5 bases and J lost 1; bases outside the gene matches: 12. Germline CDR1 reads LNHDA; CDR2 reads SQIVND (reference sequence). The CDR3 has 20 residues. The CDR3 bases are TGTGCCAGTAGTCCGGGACTAGCGGGAGGCTTCACTTGGTCCTACAATGAGCAGTTCTTC. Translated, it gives CASSPGLAGGFTWSYNEQFF.

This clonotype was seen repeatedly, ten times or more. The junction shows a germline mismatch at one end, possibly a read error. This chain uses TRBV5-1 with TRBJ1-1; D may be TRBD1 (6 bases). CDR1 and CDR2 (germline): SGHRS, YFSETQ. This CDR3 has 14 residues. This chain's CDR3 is CASSLEGGNTEAFF. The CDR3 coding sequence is TGTGCCAGCAGCTTAGAAGGGGGGAACACTGAAGCTTTCTTT.